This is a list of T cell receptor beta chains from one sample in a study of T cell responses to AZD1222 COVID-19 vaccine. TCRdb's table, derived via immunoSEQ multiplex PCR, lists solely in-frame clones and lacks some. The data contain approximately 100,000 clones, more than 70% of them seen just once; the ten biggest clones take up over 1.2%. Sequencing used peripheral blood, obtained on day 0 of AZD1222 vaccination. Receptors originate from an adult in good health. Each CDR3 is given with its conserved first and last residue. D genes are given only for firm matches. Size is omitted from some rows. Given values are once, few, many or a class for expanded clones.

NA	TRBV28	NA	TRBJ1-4	TGTGCCAGCAGTTCAGGGTTACCTAATGAAAAACTGTTTTTT	CASSSGLPNEKLFF
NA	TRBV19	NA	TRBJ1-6	TGTGCCAGTAGTCATGGCTCACCCCTCCACTTT	CASSHGSPLHF
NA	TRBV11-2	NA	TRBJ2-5	TGTGCCAGCAGCCCTGACTGGGGGCCCCAAGAGACCCAGTACTTC	CASSPDWGPQETQYF
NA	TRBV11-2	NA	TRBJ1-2	TGTGCCAGCAGCCCATCCCAAGGCGACGTATGGCTAACCTTC	CASSPSQGDVWLTF
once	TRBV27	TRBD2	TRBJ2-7	TGTGCCAGCAGTTCCTTAGCGGGAGGGGTATACGAGCAGTACTTC	CASSSLAGGVYEQYF
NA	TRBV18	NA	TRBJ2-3	TGTGCCAGCTCACCCCGTGGCACAGATACGCAGTATTTT	CASSPRGTDTQYF
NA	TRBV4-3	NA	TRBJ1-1	TGCGCCAGCAGCCAAGCTTTCCGGGGGAACACTGAAGCTTTCTTT	CASSQAFRGNTEAFF
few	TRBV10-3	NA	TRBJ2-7	TGTGCCATCAGTACAGGCTCCTACGAGCAGTACTTC	CAISTGSYEQYF
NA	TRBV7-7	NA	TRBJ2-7	TGTGCTAGCAGCCACGGGACGGGCTCCTACGAGCAGTACTTC	CASSHGTGSYEQYF
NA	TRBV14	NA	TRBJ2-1	TGTGCCAGCAGCCAAGAGGTATGGAATGATGAGCAGTTCTTC	CASSQEVWNDEQFF
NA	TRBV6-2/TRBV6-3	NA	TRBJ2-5	TGTGCCAGCAGTTACTTATTCTCACAGGATATTGACTTC	CASSYLFSQDIDF
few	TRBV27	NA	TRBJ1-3	TGTGCCAGCAGTTTATCCCACCCCACAGCTGGAAACACCATATATTTT	CASSLSHPTAGNTIYF
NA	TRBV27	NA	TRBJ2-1	TGTGCCAGCAGAGTGAGCTCCTACAATGAGCAGTTCTTC	CASRVSSYNEQFF
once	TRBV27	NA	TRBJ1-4	TGTGCCAGCAAGAGGGAAGACTTTGAAAAACTGTTTTTT	CASKREDFEKLFF
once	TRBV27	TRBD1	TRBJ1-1	TGTGCCAGCAGTAGACAGGGCCAGAACACTGAAGCTTTCTTT	CASSRQGQNTEAFF
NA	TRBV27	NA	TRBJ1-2	TGTGCCAGCAGTTTATCGAGACAGAATGGCTACACCTTC	CASSLSRQNGYTF
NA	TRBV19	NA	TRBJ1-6	TGTGCCAGTAGTATAACGGACACAAAGGGGTCACCCCTCCACTTT	CASSITDTKGSPLHF
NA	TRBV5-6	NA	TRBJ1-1	TGTGCCAGCAGCTTGGTCGGGTTGAACACTGAAGCTTTCTTT	CASSLVGLNTEAFF
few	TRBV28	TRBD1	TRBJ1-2	TGTGCCAGCACCTTAACCAGGGGGATCTATGGCTACACCTTC	CASTLTRGIYGYTF
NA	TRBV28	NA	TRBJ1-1	TGTGCCAGCACCCCAGGGTGGGTCACTGAAGCTTTCTTT	CASTPGWVTEAFF
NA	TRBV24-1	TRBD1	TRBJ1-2	TGTGCCACCAGCTCCACCCGGGACAGGGGAAATGGCTACACCTTC	CATSSTRDRGNGYTF
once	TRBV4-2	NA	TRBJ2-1	TGTGCCAGCAGCCAAGAAGGCACCTACAATGAGCAGTTCTTC	CASSQEGTYNEQFF
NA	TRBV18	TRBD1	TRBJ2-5	TGTGCCAGCTCACCCAGCTCCCCAGGGGGAGAGACCCAGTACTTC	CASSPSSPGGETQYF
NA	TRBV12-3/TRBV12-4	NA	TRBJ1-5	TGTGCCAGCAGTATAGATCTTAGTCAGCCCCAGCATTTT	CASSIDLSQPQHF
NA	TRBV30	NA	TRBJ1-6	TGTGCCTGGAGTACAAGGCAGGGCCTACAACCCCTCCACTTT	CAWSTRQGLQPLHF
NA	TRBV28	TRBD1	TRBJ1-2	TGTGCCACCAAACCCGGGGACAGGGGGCAGGGCTACACCTTC	CATKPGDRGQGYTF
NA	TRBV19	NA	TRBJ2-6	TGTGCCAGTAGATTGACCCCTTCTGGGGCCAACGTCCTGACTTTC	CASRLTPSGANVLTF
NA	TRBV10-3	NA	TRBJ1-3	TGTGCCATCAGTGAGATGGGACCCTCTGGAAACACCATATATTTT	CAISEMGPSGNTIYF
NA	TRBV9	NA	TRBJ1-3	TGTGCCAGCAGCGACTCTGCGGGCACCATATATTTT	CASSDSAGTIYF
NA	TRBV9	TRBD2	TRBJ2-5	TGTGCCAGCAGCGTAACTAGCGGGGAACAAGAGACCCAGTACTTC	CASSVTSGEQETQYF
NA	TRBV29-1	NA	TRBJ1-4	TGCAGCGTTTGGGCCCCTCTGGGGGAAAAACTGTTTTTT	CSVWAPLGEKLFF
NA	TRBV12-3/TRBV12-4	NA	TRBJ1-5	TGTGCCAGCAGTGAATACAGGGAACAGCCCCAGCATTTT	CASSEYREQPQHF
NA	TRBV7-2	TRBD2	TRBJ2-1	TGTGCCAGCGGCCTGGGACTAGTTTCCTACAATGAGCAGTTCTTC	CASGLGLVSYNEQFF
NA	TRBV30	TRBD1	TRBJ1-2	TGTGCCTGGAGTGTACTAGGGGGCTTTGAGGGCTACACCTTC	CAWSVLGGFEGYTF
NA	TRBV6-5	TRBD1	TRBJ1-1	TGTGCCAGCAGTTACCGGGACAGGGGGTCCACTGAAGCTTTCTTT	CASSYRDRGSTEAFF
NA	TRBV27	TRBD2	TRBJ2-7	TGTGCCAGCAGTCCCCTGACTAGCGGTCCCTCCTACGAGCAGTACTTC	CASSPLTSGPSYEQYF
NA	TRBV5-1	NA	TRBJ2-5	TGCGCCAGCAGCCCCACCGATAGGGCCCTGGGAGAGACCCAGTACTTC	CASSPTDRALGETQYF
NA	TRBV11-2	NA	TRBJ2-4	TGTGCCAGCAGCTCCAGGTTAGCCAAAAACATTCAGTACTTC	CASSSRLAKNIQYF
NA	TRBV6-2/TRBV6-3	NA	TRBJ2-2	TGTGCCAGCAGTTCGTTGGCCGGGGAGCTGTTTTTT	CASSSLAGELFF
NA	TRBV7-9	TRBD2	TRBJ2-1	TGTGCCAGCACCTCCGGGACTACCTACAATGAGCAGTTCTTC	CASTSGTTYNEQFF
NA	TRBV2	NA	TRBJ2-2	TGTGCCAGCAGGGGGAAGAAGTACACCGGGGAGCTGTTTTTT	CASRGKKYTGELFF
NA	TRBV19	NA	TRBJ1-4	TGTGCCAGTAGTGGTTTTGGACAGTTAGGTGAAAAACTGTTTTTT	CASSGFGQLGEKLFF
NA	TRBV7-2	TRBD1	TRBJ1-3	TGTGCCAGCAGCTCTCACTCCGGGACAGGGTGGGACACCATATATTTT	CASSSHSGTGWDTIYF
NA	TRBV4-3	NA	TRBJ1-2	TGCGCCAGCAGCCCATCCCACGGGGGCCACGATGGCTACACCTTC	CASSPSHGGHDGYTF
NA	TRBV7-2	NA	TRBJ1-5	TGTGCCAGCAGCTTGAGCAATCAGCCCCAGCATTTT	CASSLSNQPQHF
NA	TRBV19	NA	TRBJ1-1	TGTGCCAGTAGTTTACAGGGCAACACTGAAGCTTTCTTT	CASSLQGNTEAFF
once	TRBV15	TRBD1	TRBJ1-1	TGTGCCACCAGTCCGACAGGGATAATTCGATTGGACACTGAAGCTTTCTTT	CATSPTGIIRLDTEAFF
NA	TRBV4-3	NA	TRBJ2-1	TGCGCCAGCAGCCAAGATGAGCGGGACAATGAGCAGTTCTTC	CASSQDERDNEQFF
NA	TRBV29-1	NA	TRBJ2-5	TGCAGCGTTGAAGAGGGGACCCAAGAGACCCAGTACTTC	CSVEEGTQETQYF
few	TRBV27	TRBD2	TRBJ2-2	TGTGCCAGCAGTGCTGGAACTCGACTAGCGGGATCCAACACCGGGGAGCTGTTTTTT	CASSAGTRLAGSNTGELFF
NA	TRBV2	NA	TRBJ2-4	TGTGCCAGCAGTCCGGACTTAGCCAAAAACATTCAGTACTTC	CASSPDLAKNIQYF
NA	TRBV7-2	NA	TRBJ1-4	TGTGCCAGCAGCTTAGTGGGGGGGTCTAATGAAAAACTGTTTTTT	CASSLVGGSNEKLFF
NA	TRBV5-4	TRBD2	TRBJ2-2	TGTGCCAGCAGCCCCGGACTAGCGGGAGAGCGGAACGGGGAGCTGTTTTTT	CASSPGLAGERNGELFF
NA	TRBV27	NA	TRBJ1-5	TGTGCCAGCAGTTACAGGGTTAATCAGCCCCAGCATTTT	CASSYRVNQPQHF
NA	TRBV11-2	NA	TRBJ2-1	TGTGCCAGCAGCTTGGGATTGAATGAGCAGTTCTTC	CASSLGLNEQFF
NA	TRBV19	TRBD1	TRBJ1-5	TGTGCCAGTAAGAGGGACAGGGCTAGCAATCAGCCCCAGCATTTT	CASKRDRASNQPQHF
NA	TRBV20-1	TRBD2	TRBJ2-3	TGCAGTGCTAGTTATCGACTAGCGGGAGGAACAGATACGCAGTATTTT	CSASYRLAGGTDTQYF
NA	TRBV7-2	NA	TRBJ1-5	TGTGCCAGCAGTCCTGGGACGGATAGCAATCAGCCCCAGCATTTT	CASSPGTDSNQPQHF
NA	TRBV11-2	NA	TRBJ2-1	TGTGCCAGCAGCCTCCCAGGTACCTACAATGAGCAGTTCTTC	CASSLPGTYNEQFF